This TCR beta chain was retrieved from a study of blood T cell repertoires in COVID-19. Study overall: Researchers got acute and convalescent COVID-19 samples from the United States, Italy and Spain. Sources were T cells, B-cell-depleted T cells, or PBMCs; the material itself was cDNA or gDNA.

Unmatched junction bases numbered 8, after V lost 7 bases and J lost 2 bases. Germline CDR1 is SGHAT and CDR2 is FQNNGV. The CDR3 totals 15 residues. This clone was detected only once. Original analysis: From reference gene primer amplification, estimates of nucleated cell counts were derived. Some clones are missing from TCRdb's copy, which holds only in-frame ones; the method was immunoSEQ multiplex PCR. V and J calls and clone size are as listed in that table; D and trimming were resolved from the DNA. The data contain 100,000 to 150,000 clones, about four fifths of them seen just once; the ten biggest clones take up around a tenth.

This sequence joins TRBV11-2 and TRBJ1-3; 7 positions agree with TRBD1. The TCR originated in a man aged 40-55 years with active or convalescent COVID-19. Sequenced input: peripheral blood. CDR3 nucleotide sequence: TGTGCCAGCACCCGAGTGCAGGGGGCTGGAAACACCATATATTTT. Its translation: CASTRVQGAGNTIYF.